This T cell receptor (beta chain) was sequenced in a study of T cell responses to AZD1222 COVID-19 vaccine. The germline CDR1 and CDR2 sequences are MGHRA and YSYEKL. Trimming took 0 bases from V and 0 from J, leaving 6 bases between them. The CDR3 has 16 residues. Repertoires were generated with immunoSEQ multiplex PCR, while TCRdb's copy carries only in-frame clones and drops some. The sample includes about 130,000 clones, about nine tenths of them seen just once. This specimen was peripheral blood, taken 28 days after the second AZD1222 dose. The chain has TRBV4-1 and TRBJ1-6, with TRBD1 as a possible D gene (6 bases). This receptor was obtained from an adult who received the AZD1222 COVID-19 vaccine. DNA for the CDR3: TGCGCCAGCAGCCAAGAGGACAGCTCCTATAATTCACCCCTCCACTTT. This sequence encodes CASSQEDSSYNSPLHF.